One and the same sample provided the 29 T cell receptor beta chains below, sequenced in a study of blood T cell repertoires in COVID-19. The data were produced by immunoSEQ multiplex PCR, yet TCRdb's version contains in-frame clones alone and is incomplete. The top ten hold about 9.8% of the sample, which has about 260,000 clones, about 89% seen once. The sequenced sample consisted of peripheral blood. Receptors were obtained from a middle-aged man who had recovered from COVID-19.

The rearrangement uses TRBV7-8 and TRBJ2-1; 7 bases match TRBD2. The CDR3 sequence is 16 residues long. Germline CDR1 SGHVS, CDR2 FQNEAQ. J was trimmed by 15 bases and V by 1 base; bases with no gene match: 18. CDR3 in DNA: TGTGCCAGCAGCTTAGATCGGGGGAGGGCCCCTTTTAAGGGGTTCTTC. Translation gives CASSLDRGRAPFKGFF.

This chain connects TRBV30 to TRBJ1-1, with a weak D call TRBD1 (5 bases). The CDR3 totals 14 residues. The germline V gene has CDR1 GTSNPN and CDR2 SVGIG (reference sequence). Trimming removed 5 bases at V and 3 bases at J, with 16 bases between. This CDR3 is CAWGGGSYYTEAFF. In nucleotides, the CDR3 is TGTGCCTGGGGGGGAGGGAGCTATTACACTGAAGCTTTCTTT.

This chain joins TRBV27 and TRBJ1-1; 8 positions agree with TRBD1. Trimming took 8 bases from V and 2 from J; bases not matched to a gene: 7. The CDR3 covers 14 residues. Germline V CDR1 and CDR2: MNHEY, SMNVEV (reference sequence). Here the CDR3 DNA reads TGTGCCAGCTGTCAGGGGGCCCCCAACACTGAAGCTTTCTTT. It codes for CASCQGAPNTEAFF.

The chain links TRBV4-2 to TRBJ2-2, with D perhaps matching TRBD2 (8 bases). Germline-derived CDR1 and CDR2 are LGHNA and YNFKEQ. V lost 1 base to trimming and J lost 2 bases, with 20 bases between them. The CDR3 is 19 residues long. CDR3 protein: CASSQVVQREGANTGELFF. CDR3 bases: TGTGCCAGCAGCCAAGTAGTGCAACGGGAGGGGGCTAACACCGGGGAGCTGTTTTTT.

This rearrangement joins TRBV5-1 to TRBJ2-1; 9 bases agree with TRBD1. V shed 7 bases and J 7 bases; nucleotides not matched to a gene: 12. This CDR3 spans 15 amino acids. CDR1 and CDR2 (germline): SGHRS, YFSETQ. The CDR3 loop reads CASCTRDRAANEQFF. The CDR3 region has the DNA TGCGCCAGCTGTACTAGGGACAGGGCAGCAAATGAGCAGTTCTTC.

The rearrangement links TRBV18 to TRBJ2-3; 7 nucleotides align to TRBD1. Trimming cost V 2 bases and J 4 bases; bases outside gene matches: 9. There are 16 residues in the CDR3. Germline CDR1 KGHSH, CDR2 LQKENI. The CDR3 reads CASSPRRRGQADTQYF. In DNA, the CDR3 is TGTGCCAGCTCACCAAGGAGAAGGGGGCAGGCAGATACGCAGTATTTT.

The rearrangement links TRBV12-3 or TRBV12-4 to TRBJ2-2; a possible D gene is TRBD1 (5 bases). Trimming took 3 bases from V and 5 from J, leaving 7 bases between them. This CDR3 comprises 13 residues. The CDR3 spells CASSLTETGELFF. For the CDR3, the DNA is TGTGCCAGCAGTTTGACAGAGACCGGGGAGCTGTTTTTT.

The gene calls are TRBV20-1 and TRBJ2-5; D is ambiguous. CDR1 is DFQATT and CDR2 is SNEGSKA in the germline V gene (reference sequence). This CDR3 has 14 amino acids. V was pared by 3 bases and J by 5 bases, with 16 bases between. The CDR3 protein is CSASGLQLSETQYF. The CDR3 DNA sequence: TGCAGTGCTAGTGGCCTACAGCTGTCGGAGACCCAGTACTTC.

The chain employs TRBV3-1 (or the pseudogene TRBV3-2) and TRBJ2-7; 10 bases align to TRBD2. The CDR3 is 15 amino acids. J was trimmed by 7 bases and V by 1 base; bases with no gene match: 7. Germline V gives CDR1 LGHDT, CDR2 YNNKEL (reference sequence). CDR3 DNA sequence: TGTGCCAGCAGCCAAGCTTCGCCTAGCGGGAGTGAGCAGTACTTC. The encoded protein is CASSQASPSGSEQYF.

CDR3 sequence (DNA): TGTGCCTGGAGCAGAACAGGGGGGTCGAACACCATATATTTT. It encodes CAWSRTGGSNTIYF. The chain links TRBV30 to TRBJ1-3, with 8 bases that match TRBD1. Germline loops: CDR1 GTSNPN, CDR2 SVGIG (reference sequence). The J segment lost 7 bases and the V segment lost 3 bases, leaving 8 bases of the junction unmatched. CDR3 length: 14 amino acids.

V and J are TRBV5-1 and TRBJ2-7; tentatively, D is TRBD1 (5 bases). CDR3 length: 15 residues. V lost 2 bases and J 2 bases, leaving 14 bases between the germline ends. In germline, CDR1 is SGHRS, CDR2 YFSETQ. The CDR3 sequence is CASSFGAGLPYEQYF. The CDR3 DNA reads TGCGCCAGCAGCTTTGGAGCAGGGCTACCCTACGAGCAGTACTTC.

The chain employs TRBV19 and TRBJ2-1; D call uncertain. The V end lost 5 bases, the J end lost 8 bases, and 13 bases lay between the germline ends. The CDR3 runs to 13 residues. Germline CDR1 and CDR2: LNHDA and SQIVND (reference sequence). CDR3 nucleotide sequence: TGTGCCAGTAGTCTATCTGTAAGAGATGAGCAGTTCTTC. Its translation: CASSLSVRDEQFF.

This clone has only a few counts. The V gene is TRBV19, the J gene TRBJ2-1; TRBD2 agrees at 9 bases. J was trimmed by 2 bases and V by 3 bases; bases with no gene match: 2. Per the germline V gene, CDR1 is LNHDA and CDR2 is SQIVND (reference sequence). The CDR3 sequence is 15 residues long. Here the CDR3 reads CASSIGGRAYNEQFF. The CDR3 DNA sequence: TGTGCCAGTAGTATTGGCGGGAGGGCCTACAATGAGCAGTTCTTC.

J is TRBJ2-3 and V is TRBV3-1 (or the pseudogene TRBV3-2), with TRBD2 matching 7 bases. This CDR3 is 14 amino acids long. J lost 5 bases, V lost 4 bases, and 6 bases had no gene match. Germline lookup yields CDR1 LGHDT and CDR2 YNNKEL (reference sequence). As DNA, the CDR3 is TGTGCCAGCAGCCCGGGAGGCCTTGGAGATACGCAGTATTTT. Amino acid sequence: CASSPGGLGDTQYF.

The CDR3 bases are TGTGCCAGCAGCTCGCGGTGGGCCTACGAGCAGTACTTC. This sequence encodes CASSSRWAYEQYF. The chain combines TRBV11-2 with TRBJ2-7, with D unclear. This CDR3 is 13 amino acids long. Trimming pared 4 bases from V and 2 bases from J, leaving 9 bases between. The germline CDR1 and CDR2 sequences are SGHAT and FQNNGV.

This chain joins TRBV11-2 and TRBJ2-5, with 12 bases aligning to TRBD2. The CDR3 has 16 amino acids. The V segment lost 5 bases and the J segment 2 bases; nucleotides outside the gene matches: 6. Germline V gene sequence: CDR1 SGHAT, CDR2 FQNNGV. The CDR3 loop reads CASSTPGLAGQETQYF. CDR3 bases: TGTGCCAGCAGCACTCCGGGACTAGCGGGTCAAGAGACCCAGTACTTC.

The chain uses TRBV2 and TRBJ2-3; 11 bases agree with TRBD2. CDR1 is SNHLY and CDR2 is FYNNEI in the germline V gene. This CDR3 has 16 amino acids. Losses at the gene ends were 7 bases for V and 0 bases for J; bases not matched to a gene: 6. This CDR3 reads CASNPTSGTSTDTQYF. In nucleotides, the CDR3 is TGTGCCAGCAACCCGACTAGCGGGACTAGCACAGATACGCAGTATTTT.

The chain combines TRBV3-1 (or the pseudogene TRBV3-2) with TRBJ1-5; D gene ambiguous. CDR3 size: 15 residues. Germline lookup yields CDR1 LGHDT and CDR2 YNNKEL (reference sequence). Trimming removed 0 bases at V and 1 base at J, with 7 bases between. The CDR3 loop is CASSQDLVSNQPQHF. The CDR3 nucleotides are TGTGCCAGCAGCCAAGATCTCGTCAGCAATCAGCCCCAGCATTTT.

DNA of the CDR3: TGCGCCAGCAGTGACCGGGTTGGGGGGAACGGGGAGCTGTTTTTT. It encodes CASSDRVGGNGELFF. The chain carries TRBV10-1 and TRBJ2-2, with a possible D match to TRBD2 (6 bases). V lost 3 bases to trimming and J lost 7 bases, with 15 bases between them. Germline assignment: CDR1 WNHNN and CDR2 SYGVQD (reference sequence). The CDR3 runs 15 residues.

A few counts support this clone. This chain links TRBV29-1 with TRBJ2-7; 10 nucleotides line up with TRBD1. V was clipped by 8 bases and J by 7 bases; unmatched bases: 5. The length of the CDR3 is 11 residues. Germline V gives CDR1 SQVTM, CDR2 ANQGSEA. This CDR3 is CSSRTGGEQYF. For the CDR3, the DNA is TGCAGCTCCCGGACAGGGGGAGAGCAGTACTTC.

This rearrangement joins TRBV10-2 to TRBJ2-1; weak D call: TRBD2 (6 bases). V gave up 2 bases and J gave up 7 bases, with 18 bases separating them. From germline, CDR1 is WSHSY and CDR2 SAAADI. CDR3 length equals 16 residues. DNA of the CDR3: TGCGCCAGCAGTGAGCCGTGGGAGGAGTCGAGGAATGAGCAGTTCTTC. Its protein product is CASSEPWEESRNEQFF.

The J gene is TRBJ1-2, the V gene TRBV30, with a weak D call TRBD1 (5 bases). Germline V gives CDR1 GTSNPN, CDR2 SVGIG (reference sequence). CDR3 length: 17 amino acids. V was shortened by 4 bases and J by 2 bases, with 23 bases between the two germline ends. Here the CDR3 reads CAWIRYRIWGENYGYTF. DNA for the CDR3: TGTGCCTGGATCCGTTATAGGATTTGGGGGGAGAACTATGGCTACACCTTC.

The chain joins TRBV2 to TRBJ2-1, with TRBD2 matching 9 bases. Germline loops: CDR1 SNHLY, CDR2 FYNNEI. The CDR3 spans 16 residues. The trim removed 5 bases at V and 3 bases at J, leaving 8 bases unmatched. CDR3 bases: TGTGCCAGCAGTAAATATAGCGGGGGTAACTACAATGAGCAGTTCTTC. This sequence encodes CASSKYSGGNYNEQFF.

This sequence joins TRBV7-6 and TRBJ2-6; 7 nucleotides align to TRBD1. The CDR3 totals 17 residues. From germline, CDR1 is SGHVS and CDR2 FNYEAQ. Unmatched junction bases numbered 5, after V lost 3 bases and J lost 0 bases. The CDR3 protein is CASSLSRTGSGANVLTF. Here the CDR3 DNA reads TGTGCCAGCAGCTTGAGTCGGACAGGCTCTGGGGCCAACGTCCTGACTTTC.

The V call is TRBV6-5, the J call TRBJ2-1; TRBD2 agrees at 10 bases. Looked up from germline, CDR1 is MNHEY and CDR2 is SVGAGI. The CDR3 is 15 residues long. The ends lost 1 base at V and 6 bases at J; junction bases unmatched: 3. This chain's CDR3 is CASSYWLAGVNEQFF. CDR3 nucleotides: TGTGCCAGCAGTTACTGGCTAGCGGGGGTCAATGAGCAGTTCTTC.

The chain couples TRBV9 to TRBJ2-7; D remains unclear. The V gene's germline CDR1 is SGDLS and CDR2 YYNGEE. The CDR3 covers 13 residues. Between the trimmed V and J ends, which lost 3 bases and 0 bases, there was a span of 7 bases. The CDR3 nucleotides are TGTGCCAGCAGCGGCGACAACTCCTACGAGCAGTACTTC. This codes for CASSGDNSYEQYF.

The chain carries TRBV6-1 and TRBJ2-1, with 7 bases matching TRBD2. V trimming: 3 bases; J trimming: 0 bases; junction bases outside the gene matches: 2. The CDR3 is made up of 15 amino acids. Germline loops: CDR1 MNHNS, CDR2 SASEGT. The CDR3 spells CASSDSGDSYNEQFF. For the CDR3, the DNA is TGTGCCAGCAGTGACAGCGGGGACTCCTACAATGAGCAGTTCTTC.

The chain combines TRBV6-6 with TRBJ2-1, with D unclear. Trimming pared 2 bases from V and 8 bases from J, leaving 7 bases between. CDR1 is MNHNY and CDR2 is SVGAGI in the germline V gene (reference sequence). The CDR3 totals 12 residues. CDR3 region: CASSYNVDEQFF. In DNA, the CDR3 is TGTGCCAGCAGTTACAATGTAGATGAGCAGTTCTTC.

V and J are TRBV10-1 and TRBJ2-1; the match to TRBD2 covers 11 bases. The CDR3 is 19 amino acids. Germline CDR1 and CDR2: WNHNN and SYGVQD (reference sequence). V shed 6 bases, J shed 2 bases, and the junction held 15 bases outside the gene matches. The CDR3, as DNA: TGCGCCAGCAGGGCGATGGGGACTAGCGGAGGGGACCCCTACAATGAGCAGTTCTTC. Translating it yields CASRAMGTSGGDPYNEQFF.